A selection of T cell receptor beta chains follows, all from one sample in a study of shared clonotypes between healthy human individuals. The data were produced by immunoSEQ multiplex PCR, yet TCRdb's version contains in-frame clones alone and is incomplete. The sample lists about 770,000 clones, approximately 72% occurring once. The specimen sequenced was memory CD4+ T cells sorted from blood. The source is a woman in her 30s in good health. CDR3s include the opening cysteine and the closing phenylalanine or tryptophan. Fields, in order: J gene, clone size, D gene, V gene, CDR3 DNA, CDR3 protein. D genes are given only for firm matches. For some rows the clone size is stated as once, few or many, or as a class when expanded; others skip it.

>TRBJ2-1|NA|TRBD2|TRBV5-8
TGTGCCAGCAGGGACCTAGCGGGAGTGCAGTTCTTC
CASRDLAGVQFF
>TRBJ2-3|NA|TRBD1|TRBV7-9
TGTGCCAGCAGCGGGGGGCGACAGGGGACAGATACGCAGTATTTT
CASSGGRQGTDTQYF
>TRBJ2-2|NA|NA|TRBV10-3
TGTGCCATCAGTGAGGGAGTTAGTACCGGGGAGCTGTTTTTT
CAISEGVSTGELFF
>TRBJ2-2|NA|NA|TRBV2
TGTGCCAGCATCCTCCAAGGGACTGGAAACACCGGGGAGCTGTTTTTT
CASILQGTGNTGELFF
>TRBJ2-4|few|NA|TRBV10-3
TGTGCCATCAGTGAGGCAGCTCAAAACATTCAGTACTTC
CAISEAAQNIQYF
>TRBJ2-7|few|TRBD2|TRBV27
TGTGCCAGCAGTTCCCCCTGGACTAGTCGCCACGAGCAGTACTTC
CASSSPWTSRHEQYF
>TRBJ1-4|few|NA|TRBV6-6
TGTGCCAGCACCTCGACGGCAACTAATGAAAAACTGTTTTTT
CASTSTATNEKLFF
>TRBJ2-5|NA|TRBD2|TRBV2
TGTGCCAGCAGTGGGGGACTAGCGGGAGGGACCCAAGAGACCCAGTACTTC
CASSGGLAGGTQETQYF
>TRBJ1-1|NA|NA|TRBV28
TGTGCCAGCAGTCCGCGGGACGGAGCCATCGTTGAAGCTTTCTTT
CASSPRDGAIVEAFF
>TRBJ2-3|few|TRBD2|TRBV28
TGTGCCAGCAGTTCTATAGCGGGAGGTTTCACAGATACGCAGTATTTT
CASSSIAGGFTDTQYF
>TRBJ1-1|NA|TRBD1|TRBV4-1
TGCGCCAGCAGCTCCCGCTACCTTCCGGGACAGGGGGCCACCGAAGCTTTCTTT
CASSSRYLPGQGATEAFF
>TRBJ2-4|NA|NA|TRBV28
TGTGCCAGCAGTTTATTAGTGGGAGCAGGGAACATTCAGTACTTC
CASSLLVGAGNIQYF
>TRBJ2-3|NA|NA|TRBV7-9
TGTGCCAGCAGCTCCCGGGACGGGATCGATACGCAGTATTTT
CASSSRDGIDTQYF
>TRBJ1-5|NA|NA|TRBV5-8
TGTGCCAGCAGCTTGGGGCAGAACAATCAGCCCCAGCATTTT
CASSLGQNNQPQHF
>TRBJ2-7|NA|TRBD1|TRBV9
TGTGCCAGCAGCGTAGCTCCGGGACAGAGACTATACGAGCAGTACTTC
CASSVAPGQRLYEQYF
>TRBJ1-2|many|NA|TRBV27
TGTGCCAGCAGTTCTACCTTTGGACAGTACTATGGCTACACCTTC
CASSSTFGQYYGYTF
>TRBJ2-7|NA|TRBD1|TRBV7-2
TGTGCCAGCAGCTTAGCCGGGACAGACTCCTACGAGCAGTACTTC
CASSLAGTDSYEQYF
>TRBJ1-5|few|NA|TRBV27
TGTGCCAGCAGTCCACAGGGATGGGTCAATCAGCCCCAGCATTTT
CASSPQGWVNQPQHF
>TRBJ2-3|NA|NA|TRBV28
TGTGCCAGCAGTTTCCAGACAGGAGTGTTCACAGATACGCAGTATTTT
CASSFQTGVFTDTQYF
>TRBJ2-3|once|NA|TRBV18
TGTGCCAGCTCACCACGGGGACTTGATCAGTATTTT
CASSPRGLDQYF
>TRBJ2-1|NA|TRBD1|TRBV5-1
TGCGCCAGCAGCCCGTCTGGGACAGGGTTCTACAATGAGCAGTTCTTC
CASSPSGTGFYNEQFF
>TRBJ2-7|many|NA|TRBV28
TGTGCGAGCATGAAGGCGCCGGGCGGGCAGTACTTC
CASMKAPGGQYF
>TRBJ2-5|NA|NA|TRBV5-4
TGTGCCAGCAGCGGCGTGGAACAAGAGACCCAGTACTTC
CASSGVEQETQYF
>TRBJ1-5|few|NA|TRBV30
TGTGCCTGGAGTGCGCGGGGCAATCAGCCCCAGCATTTT
CAWSARGNQPQHF
>TRBJ2-5|NA|TRBD1|TRBV9
TGTGCCAGCAGCCCAAGGGGACAGGGGGAGACCCAGTACTTC
CASSPRGQGETQYF
>TRBJ1-5|NA|TRBD1|TRBV6-5
TGTGCCAGCAGCGCAGGGACAGGGAGTCAGCCCCAGCATTTT
CASSAGTGSQPQHF
>TRBJ2-1|NA|TRBD2|TRBV15
TGTGCCACCAGCAGAGACCGGGGACTAGCTCATGAGCAGTTCTTC
CATSRDRGLAHEQFF
>TRBJ2-4|once|NA|TRBV29-1
TGCAGCGTTCTAGCCAAAAACATTCAGTACTTC
CSVLAKNIQYF
>TRBJ2-7|NA|NA|TRBV6-5
TGTGCCAGCAGTACTACCCTCAGCTCCTACGAGCAGTACTTC
CASSTTLSSYEQYF
>TRBJ2-7|NA|TRBD2|TRBV7-9
TGTGCCAGCAGCCGGGGGGACGCCAGTCCCGAGCAGTACTTC
CASSRGDASPEQYF
>TRBJ1-5|NA|NA|TRBV19
TGTGCCAGTAGTAAGGGACGGGAACCTAATAGCAATCAGCCCCAGCATTTT
CASSKGREPNSNQPQHF